This T cell receptor (beta chain) emerged from a study of CD8+ T cells in alopecia areata (dated 2018 in TCRdb). Study-level background: Treated patients were enrolled in an open-label pilot trial of oral tofacitinib, 5 to 10 mg twice daily, for moderate-to-severe alopecia areata. Patients stayed on tofacitinib for 6 to 18 months and then had 6 months of follow-up off drug so that delayed response and recurrence could be assessed. For the treated patients, the SALT score, which quantifies what percentage of scalp surface area is affected, served as the measure of disease severity. The study used high-throughput TCRbeta sequencing to examine T cell clonal expansion in alopecia areata, in both the C3H/HeJ mouse model and human patients. On the human side, TCRbeta sequencing was run on scalp tissue and on sorted CD4+ and CD8+ peripheral blood T cells from healthy controls and from alopecia areata patients with either patchy or totalis/universalis disease. Biopsies were taken from tofacitinib-treated patients at baseline and at 4 and 24 weeks of treatment, and a later scalp biopsy was taken in several of the tofacitinib-treated patients. Clonality in the scalp was compared among normal scalp (n=4), patchy alopecia areata scalp (n=8), and alopecia totalis/universalis scalp (n=8). The RNA source kit depended on sample type: the PAXgene miRNA kit for fixed scalp, the miRNeasy kit for PBMCs, and the RNeasy kit for mouse skin. Amplification of TCRbeta CDR3 regions was done by immunoSEQ multiplex PCR using 35 Vbeta forward primers and 13 Jbeta reverse primers. General conclusions and limits of the study: Because the treated cohort was small and had just a single nonresponder, larger studies are needed to establish links between baseline CD8+ expansion and response. Compared with normal scalp, lesional scalp had higher clonality and more expanded CD8+ clones, particularly in alopecia totalis/universalis, a pattern that suggests antigenic drive. Tofacitinib significantly decreased scalp clonality and the number of expanded CD8+ clones among the top 100 scalp clones. Unlike mouse skin, where gammadelta T cells dominate, normal human skin contains resident alphabeta T cells that get sequenced too, which complicates analysis of the scalp TCR repertoire. TCR sequences shared between patients were less clear than in mice, possibly partly because of HLA diversity in the patient population. Many expanded lesional clones were found to persist in scalp and blood during tofacitinib treatment, and relapse after treatment cessation may be partly explained by this persistence.

Sample treatment or condition, as interpreted from the label and publication: oral pan-JAK inhibitor, 5-10 mg twice daily. Lesional scalp punch biopsies and peripheral blood were collected from alopecia areata patients. After PBMCs were isolated by density centrifugation and stained for CD3, CD4 and CD8, a FACSAria was used to sort CD4+ and CD8+ T cells. A remark on this clone: Its antigen remains undetermined. No clone much larger than this one lies a single base away; base qualities are absent.

The cysteine opens and the phenylalanine closes a CDR3 of 14 amino acids. Just CDR3 DNA is preserved here, 42 bases in frame from base 1. V is trimmed back by 4 bases and J by 6 bases, and the junction contains 6 bases that no gene match accounts for. As encoded in the germline V gene, CDR1 is MGHDK while CDR2 is SYGVNS. The library relied on the immunoSEQ multiplex PCR assay. For TCR sequencing, RNA was extracted from every sample and reverse transcribed into cDNA to serve as template. SuperScript III was used to make first-strand cDNA, primed with a 2:1 mix of oligo-dT and random hexamers. A synthetic immune receptor repertoire was used to measure amplification bias, and any remaining bias was corrected computationally. In the authors' own workflow: Raw reads were preprocessed to remove errors, and CDR3 was defined according to IMGT conventions as the region from the conserved cysteine to phenylalanine. Clonality was computed by normalizing Shannon entropy by log2 of the number of productive unique TCRs and subtracting the result from 1. Whether each scalp clone was CD4 or CD8 was inferred by checking scalp TCRbeta sequences against the CD4 and CD8 repertoires from sorted blood. TCRdb holds this immuneACCESS table with in-frame rearrangements only. Some clones are missing; in checked studies, unresolved V genes explain under half, and the rest has no known cause. That table is the source of V, J and clone size, and D and trimming were worked out from the DNA. Recorded for this sample are hundreds of thousands of clones; 66% of them occurred a single time. The ten largest clonotypes hold 1% to 1.5% of the sample.

The sequence derives from a human donor with alopecia areata. The chain is made from TRBV25-1 and TRBJ1-2; TRBD1 agrees with 9 junctional bases. The material sequenced was CD4+ T cells sorted from blood, taken at week 44, from a patient treated with tofacitinib. The CDR3 is CASSGGDRVHGYTF. DNA sequence: TGTGCCAGCAGTGGGGGGGACAGGGTTCATGGCTACACCTTC.